What follows are 29 T cell receptor beta chains derived from one specimen sequenced in a study of cytomegalovirus exposure and HLA in healthy donors. PCR primers comprised 60 Vbeta and 13 Jbeta primers. Some clones are missing from TCRdb's copy, which holds only in-frame ones; the method was immunoSEQ multiplex PCR. The data contain over 95,000 clones, around two thirds of them singletons. The sample was PBMCs. The receptor set was obtained from a human donor in good health.

This clone appeared a few times. The chain couples TRBV27 to TRBJ1-2; 7 bases match TRBD1. Germline CDR1 is MNHEY and CDR2 is SMNVEV (reference sequence). Losses at the gene ends were 4 bases for V and 4 bases for J; bases not matched to a gene: 3. The length of the CDR3 is 13 residues. The chain's CDR3 is CASSWDRSYGYTF. CDR3 nucleotides: TGTGCCAGCAGTTGGGACAGATCCTATGGCTACACCTTC.

The chain couples TRBV6-5 to TRBJ1-1, with 7 bases identical to TRBD1. V shed 4 bases, J shed 2 bases, and the junction held 10 bases outside the gene matches. The CDR3 length is 16 residues. Germline V lookup: CDR1 MNHEY, CDR2 SVGAGI. The CDR3 loop reads CASSSTRGQYNTEAFF. CDR3 in DNA: TGTGCCAGCAGTTCAACAAGGGGACAGTATAACACTGAAGCTTTCTTT.

The chain uses TRBV5-4 and TRBJ1-1; D is ambiguous. The CDR3 covers 15 residues. The V gene's germline CDR1 is SGHNT and CDR2 YYREEE (reference sequence). V was shortened by 4 bases and J by 5 bases, with 18 bases between the two germline ends. The CDR3 region is CASSPPTRGGTEAFF. The DNA of the CDR3 is TGTGCCAGCAGCCCTCCGACCCGGGGTGGGACTGAAGCTTTCTTT.

The V gene is TRBV2, the J gene TRBJ2-3, with a possible D match to TRBD2 (6 bases). Per the germline V gene, CDR1 is SNHLY and CDR2 is FYNNEI. This CDR3 has 14 amino acids. Trimming removed 4 bases from V and 6 bases from J, with 14 bases in between. The CDR3 here is CASSGILRGDTQYF. DNA of the CDR3: TGTGCCAGCAGTGGAATCCTCCGGGGGGATACGCAGTATTTT.

The J gene is TRBJ2-2, the V gene TRBV27; D not resolved. The CDR3 spans 15 residues. The germline V gene encodes CDR1 MNHEY and CDR2 SMNVEV (reference sequence). Trimming removed 6 bases at V and 1 base at J, with 12 bases between. In nucleotides, the CDR3 is TGTGCCAGCAGCTTTACGACACGGAACACCGGGGAGCTGTTTTTT. Its translation is CASSFTTRNTGELFF.

The genes are TRBV7-9 and TRBJ2-7, with a tentative D call TRBD1 (5 bases). V gave up 2 bases and J gave up 3 bases, with 8 bases separating them. Germline V gene sequence: CDR1 SEHNR, CDR2 FQNEAQ (reference sequence). This CDR3 comprises 13 residues. CDR3 amino acids: CASSLLGRYEQYF. For the CDR3, the DNA is TGTGCCAGCAGCTTACTGGGGCGCTACGAGCAGTACTTC.

This clone was seen only a few times. This chain joins TRBV5-6 and TRBJ1-5; D might be TRBD1 (5 bases). With 1 base removed from V and 4 bases from J, the gap between germline ends came to 12 bases. This CDR3 comprises 15 residues. CDR1 is SGHDT, CDR2 YYEEEE, per germline. CDR3 DNA sequence: TGTGCCAGCAGCTTGTTCGGGCAGGGAAATCAGCCCCAGCATTTT. It codes for CASSLFGQGNQPQHF.

This clone was detected only a few times. The chain links TRBV7-8 to TRBJ1-6; 9 bases map to TRBD1. Germline V gives CDR1 SGHVS, CDR2 FQNEAQ. CDR3 length: 18 amino acids. V trimming: 5 bases; J trimming: 7 bases; junction bases outside the gene matches: 15. The CDR3 sequence: CASSLGLQGARENSPLHF. Written as DNA, the CDR3 is TGTGCCAGCAGCCTAGGATTACAGGGGGCTCGGGAAAATTCACCCCTCCACTTT.

The genes are TRBV27 and TRBJ1-2, with TRBD1 identical over 7 bases. This CDR3 is built from 15 residues. Germline V lookup: CDR1 MNHEY, CDR2 SMNVEV (reference sequence). Trimming at V came to 6 bases and at J to 3 bases, leaving 10 bases not matched to a gene. The CDR3 protein is CASRSVTGEYYGYTF. In DNA form, the CDR3 reads TGTGCCAGCAGATCCGTCACAGGGGAGTACTATGGCTACACCTTC.

This clone turned up a few times. This chain joins TRBV13 and TRBJ1-6; D is unclear. The CDR3 spans 16 residues. Germline-derived CDR1 and CDR2 are PRHDT and FYEKMQ (reference sequence). Trimming took off 2 bases at V and 4 bases at J, with 12 bases between the two ends. CDR3 nucleotides: TGTGCCAGCAGCTTAAAAAGGACGGGATATAATTCACCCCTCCACTTT. Translating gives CASSLKRTGYNSPLHF.

This chain links TRBV7-9 with TRBJ1-1; 7 bases are a match to TRBD1. There are 18 residues in the CDR3. The germline CDR1 and CDR2 sequences are SEHNR and FQNEAQ (reference sequence). Unmatched junction bases numbered 14, after V lost 4 bases and J lost 0 bases. The CDR3: CASSSPLGGGSLNTEAFF. CDR3 in DNA: TGTGCCAGCAGCTCTCCCCTTGGAGGGGGCAGCCTGAACACTGAAGCTTTCTTT.

J is TRBJ1-1 and V is TRBV5-1; D is perhaps TRBD1 (6 bases). Trimming took 0 bases from V and 2 from J, leaving 11 bases between them. The CDR3 sequence is 15 residues long. Looked up from germline, CDR1 is SGHRS and CDR2 is YFSETQ. For the CDR3, the DNA is TGCGCCAGCAGCTTGGGAGGACAGAGTAACACTGAAGCTTTCTTT. It is translated as CASSLGGQSNTEAFF.

This clone was counted a few times. The chain is built from TRBV6-4 and TRBJ2-1, with 7 bases fitting TRBD2. Trimming cost V 4 bases and J 7 bases; bases outside gene matches: 10. The CDR3 spans 15 residues. Germline V lookup: CDR1 MRHNA, CDR2 SNTAGT. CDR3 residues: CASSGHGGGENEQFF. As DNA, the CDR3 is TGTGCCAGCAGTGGCCATGGCGGGGGTGAGAATGAGCAGTTCTTC.

The rearrangement uses TRBV7-8 and TRBJ1-1, with a tentative D call TRBD1 (6 bases). V lost 5 bases to trimming and J lost 5 bases, with 12 bases between them. Germline assignment: CDR1 SGHVS and CDR2 FQNEAQ. The CDR3 runs 13 residues. The CDR3 loop is CASSPRGGTEAFF. As DNA, the CDR3 is TGTGCCAGCAGCCCCAGGGGAGGGACTGAAGCTTTCTTT.

This chain joins TRBV4-1 and TRBJ1-2; the match to TRBD1 covers 7 bases. V was pared by 0 bases and J by 0 bases, with 1 base of the junction left unmatched. The CDR3 consists of 15 residues. The germline gives CDR1 MGHRA, CDR2 YSYEKL. CDR3 DNA sequence: TGCGCCAGCAGCCAAGAAGACAGGGCTAACTATGGCTACACCTTC. Translating it yields CASSQEDRANYGYTF.

This clone was picked up a small number of times. The gene calls are TRBV5-1 and TRBJ1-1; no firm D call. This CDR3 comprises 12 residues. V was trimmed by 2 bases and J by 10 bases, leaving 12 bases between them. Looked up from germline, CDR1 is SGHRS and CDR2 is YFSETQ. Here the CDR3 DNA reads TGCGCCAGCAGCTTTCCCGGTCATAGAGCTTTCTTT. Translation: CASSFPGHRAFF.

The chain recombines TRBV5-6 with TRBJ2-7, with 7 bases identical to TRBD1. Germline V gene lookup returns CDR1 SGHDT and CDR2 YYEEEE. The CDR3 totals 16 residues. With 0 bases clipped from V and 0 bases from J, the junction kept 6 bases outside the gene matches. The CDR3 DNA is TGTGCCAGCAGCTTGGCCTGGGGGACAGACTCCTACGAGCAGTACTTC. As protein: CASSLAWGTDSYEQYF.

In its sample, this clone was seen a few times. The chain recombines TRBV30 with TRBJ1-1; D is possibly TRBD1 (5 bases). Germline CDR1 reads GTSNPN; CDR2 reads SVGIG (reference sequence). Trimming removed 1 base at V and 3 bases at J, with 12 bases between. This CDR3 is built from 14 residues. The CDR3 is CAWSAQGGYTEAFF. The CDR3 coding sequence is TGTGCCTGGAGTGCCCAGGGTGGGTACACTGAAGCTTTCTTT.

The chain couples TRBV14 to TRBJ2-5; D gene unclear. The CDR3 runs 12 residues. Germline CDR1 reads SGHDN; CDR2 reads FVKESK. The V and J ends lost 0 bases and 6 bases respectively, with 5 bases between them. The CDR3 reads CASSQDRKTQYF. The CDR3 bases are TGTGCCAGCAGCCAAGATAGAAAGACCCAGTACTTC.

The chain recombines TRBV28 with TRBJ1-4; D is perhaps TRBD1 (6 bases). Trimming pared 7 bases from V and 6 bases from J, leaving 18 bases between. Per germline, CDR1 MDHEN and CDR2 SYDVKM. The CDR3 sequence is 15 residues long. The CDR3, as DNA: TGTGCCAGCACCGCTTCAGGGGTTCGGGATGAAAAACTGTTTTTT. Protein product: CASTASGVRDEKLFF.

The rearrangement links TRBV13 to TRBJ2-2, with TRBD1 matching 8 bases. With 5 bases clipped from V and 2 bases from J, the junction kept 13 bases outside the gene matches. Per the germline V gene, CDR1 is PRHDT and CDR2 is FYEKMQ (reference sequence). The CDR3 sequence is 18 residues long. The CDR3 spells CASSLRPDRGGNTGELFF. CDR3 DNA sequence: TGTGCCAGCAGCCTAAGACCCGACAGGGGTGGAAACACCGGGGAGCTGTTTTTT.

The chain couples TRBV5-1 to TRBJ2-3, with a possible D match to TRBD1 (6 bases). Germline loops: CDR1 SGHRS, CDR2 YFSETQ. The CDR3 consists of 15 residues. V was cut by 2 bases and J by 1 base, with 11 bases left in between. The CDR3 loop is CASSFRAGGTDTQYF. CDR3 DNA: TGCGCCAGCAGCTTTCGGGCAGGGGGCACAGATACGCAGTATTTT.

As for this clone: Sequence at one end of the junction differs from germline and may be a read error. CDR3 region: CASNYRGNYGCTF. Written as DNA, the CDR3 is TGTGCCAGCAATTACAGGGGTAACTATGGCTGCACCTTC. The J gene is TRBJ1-2, the V gene TRBV2, with 7 bases identical to TRBD1. Germline V gene sequence: CDR1 SNHLY, CDR2 FYNNEI. The CDR3 has 13 residues.

V and J are TRBV6-5 and TRBJ1-4; TRBD1 might be the D (5 bases). V gave up 0 bases and J gave up 8 bases, with 10 bases separating them. The CDR3 is 14 amino acids. The germline CDR1 and CDR2 sequences are MNHEY and SVGAGI. Written as DNA, the CDR3 is TGTGCCAGCAGTTACTCGGGGCCGAACGAAAAACTGTTTTTT. Translating it yields CASSYSGPNEKLFF.

The chain couples TRBV7-8 to TRBJ1-3; weak D call: TRBD1 (5 bases). V gave up 2 bases and J gave up 4 bases, with 15 bases separating them. This CDR3 is 16 amino acids long. Germline CDR1 and CDR2: SGHVS and FQNEAQ. The CDR3 nucleotides are TGTGCCAGCAGCTTAAGAAGTCAGGGTTCAGGAAACACCATATATTTT. This translates into CASSLRSQGSGNTIYF.

This chain connects TRBV11-3 to TRBJ2-3, with D unclear. In germline, CDR1 is SGHNT, CDR2 YENEEA. Trimming shortened V by 5 bases and J by 4 bases, and 10 bases separated the two germline ends. This CDR3 region has 13 residues. CDR3 DNA: TGTGCCAGCAGCCAACTTCGCGCAGATACGCAGTATTTT. Translation: CASSQLRADTQYF.

The chain joins TRBV30 to TRBJ1-5; TRBD1 is a possible D gene (5 bases). The length of the CDR3 is 14 residues. Germline V gives CDR1 GTSNPN, CDR2 SVGIG (reference sequence). V was clipped by 4 bases and J by 7 bases, with 17 bases between them. In nucleotides, the CDR3 is TGTGCCTGGAACCCCTGGGAGGGGAACCAGCCCCAGCATTTT. Amino acids: CAWNPWEGNQPQHF.

This clone was found a few times. The gene calls are TRBV4-2 and TRBJ1-2; D unclear. The ends were cut back, 6 bases at V and 2 bases at J, with 10 bases in the middle. The CDR3 has 13 residues. Germline V gene lookup returns CDR1 LGHNA and CDR2 YNFKEQ. CDR3 in DNA: TGTGCCAGCAGTGGCGGGAAAAACTATGGCTACACCTTC. It codes for CASSGGKNYGYTF.

The chain is built from TRBV6-5 and TRBJ1-2; D unclear. The CDR3 sequence is 14 residues long. In germline, CDR1 is MNHEY, CDR2 SVGAGI. With 6 bases removed from V and 2 bases from J, the gap between germline ends came to 13 bases. The DNA for the CDR3 is TGTGCCAGCAGACCCAGTGTCGCAAACTATGGCTACACCTTC. It is translated as CASRPSVANYGYTF.